Described below is a single T cell receptor beta chain sequence and its context. The junction does not match germline at one end; this may be a read error. The sample is drawn from a study of cytotoxic CD8 clonotypes in ibrutinib-treated CLL. Sequenced by immunoSEQ multiplex PCR; TCRdb stores in-frame clones only, minus some. The table has 150,000 or so clones, approximately 80% seen once; the top ten hold less than 9%. CDR1 is SGHVS and CDR2 is FQNEAQ in the germline V gene. This CDR3 is built from 14 residues. This chain links TRBV7-8 with TRBJ2-1; weak D call: TRBD2 (7 bases). This clonotype was obtained from a human donor with chronic lymphocytic leukemia. The specimen was PBMCs, collected after 36 months of ibrutinib treatment. As DNA, the CDR3 is TGTGCCTGCAGTTCTGGGGGGGCGGACAATGAGCAGTTCTTC. Its protein product is CACSSGGADNEQFF.